One and the same sample provided the 27 T cell receptor beta chains below, sequenced in a study of cytomegalovirus exposure and HLA in healthy donors. Profiled with immunoSEQ multiplex PCR; TCRdb holds only in-frame clones, not every one. The table shows 150,000 to 200,000 clones, with about 79% occurring only once. Specimen: PBMCs. The receptors derive from a woman aged 25 to 39 in good health and CMV-seropositive.

The chain joins TRBV2 to TRBJ1-1; tentative D call: TRBD1 (5 bases). The ends were cut back, 7 bases at V and 5 bases at J, with 8 bases in the middle. The germline gives CDR1 SNHLY, CDR2 FYNNEI. The CDR3 spans 11 residues. The CDR3 protein is CASTRGTEAFF. In DNA, the CDR3 is TGTGCCAGCACCCGGGGGACTGAAGCTTTCTTT.

The chain has TRBV29-1 and TRBJ2-7; D might be TRBD1 (6 bases). The V gene lost 4 bases and the J gene lost 5 bases, with 9 bases spanning the gap. CDR3 length equals 11 residues. Germline V CDR1 and CDR2: SQVTM, ANQGSEA. The CDR3 loop reads CSVGTEDEQYF. The DNA for the CDR3 is TGCAGCGTTGGGACAGAAGACGAGCAGTACTTC.

This clone has only a few counts. The gene calls are TRBV29-1 and TRBJ1-2, with D unresolved. V was clipped by 3 bases and J by 6 bases, with 14 bases between them. The germline gives CDR1 SQVTM, CDR2 ANQGSEA. The CDR3 is 13 residues long. CDR3 region: CSVDPVRSNGYTF. The CDR3 DNA is TGCAGCGTTGACCCCGTTCGGTCGAATGGCTACACCTTC.

This chain joins TRBV10-3 and TRBJ2-1; D possibly corresponds to TRBD2 (5 bases). This CDR3 spans 12 amino acids. Trimming removed 8 bases at V and 5 bases at J, with 10 bases between. Germline CDR1 and CDR2: ENHRY and SYGVKD. CDR3 nucleotides: TGTGCCATCGAAGCGGACCACAATGAGCAGTTCTTC. This gives the protein CAIEADHNEQFF.

The chain recombines TRBV27 with TRBJ1-2; possibly TRBD1 for D (6 bases). Trimming stripped 5 bases from V and 4 bases from J, with 14 bases between. The CDR3 consists of 14 residues. Germline-derived CDR1 and CDR2 are MNHEY and SMNVEV (reference sequence). The CDR3 region has the DNA TGTGCCAGCAGTCTACAGGGTAGTGGCTATGGCTACACCTTC. Its protein is CASSLQGSGYGYTF.

The chain carries TRBV27 and TRBJ2-1; D is perhaps TRBD2 (6 bases). This CDR3 region has 14 residues. The germline V gene has CDR1 MNHEY and CDR2 SMNVEV (reference sequence). V was trimmed by 3 bases and J by 5 bases, leaving 11 bases between them. In DNA, the CDR3 is TGTGCCAGCAGTTTCGGACTATCCCACAATGAGCAGTTCTTC. It yields the protein CASSFGLSHNEQFF.

The chain employs TRBV6-1 and TRBJ1-5; TRBD1 agrees at 9 bases. The CDR3 contains 14 residues. The V and J ends lost 8 bases and 6 bases, in that order; junction bases with no gene match: 8. Germline V gene lookup returns CDR1 MNHNS and CDR2 SASEGT. This CDR3 reads CASLWTGEGQPQHF. DNA of the CDR3: TGTGCCAGCCTCTGGACAGGGGAGGGTCAGCCCCAGCATTTT.

The gene calls are TRBV10-2 and TRBJ2-1; no definite D call. CDR3 length: 13 residues. Germline lookup yields CDR1 WSHSY and CDR2 SAAADI. V was clipped by 2 bases and J by 4 bases, with 6 bases between them. Here the CDR3 DNA reads TGCGCCAGCAGTGAGACTTCTTACAATGAGCAGTTCTTC. It translates to CASSETSYNEQFF.

This clone was seen a handful of times. V usage is TRBV6-1 and J usage is TRBJ2-7; 7 nucleotides align to TRBD1. The germline CDR1 and CDR2 sequences are MNHNS and SASEGT. V trimming: 6 bases; J trimming: 8 bases; junction bases outside the gene matches: 4. CDR3 length: 11 residues. The CDR3 nucleotides are TGTGCCAGCAGGATACAGGGGCAGCAGTACTTC. Translation: CASRIQGQQYF.

This clone turned up a few times. This rearrangement joins TRBV10-1 to TRBJ2-7, with 7 bases matching TRBD1. CDR1 is WNHNN, CDR2 SYGVQD, per germline (reference sequence). With V trimmed by 4 bases and J by 6 bases, 6 bases remained unmatched. The CDR3 is 13 amino acids. CDR3 nucleotide sequence: TGCGCCAGCAGTGGAACGACAGGGACCGAGCAGTACTTC. This gives the protein CASSGTTGTEQYF.

As for this clone: The same CDR3 also results from other DNA sequences found in this sample. This sequence joins TRBV15 and TRBJ2-7; 9 nucleotides line up with TRBD2. J was trimmed by 4 bases and V by 0 bases; bases with no gene match: 4. This CDR3 has 15 residues. The germline V gene has CDR1 LNHNV and CDR2 YYDKDF (reference sequence). The CDR3 protein is CATSRDFAGGYEQYF. The CDR3, as DNA: TGTGCCACCAGCAGAGATTTTGCGGGAGGGTACGAGCAGTACTTC.

The genes are TRBV28 and TRBJ2-3, with 11 bases lining up with TRBD2. Trimming at V came to 1 base and at J to 5 bases, leaving 2 bases not matched to a gene. Germline assignment: CDR1 MDHEN and CDR2 SYDVKM. The CDR3 spans 15 residues. Here the CDR3 reads CASSLYSGRGDTQYF. DNA for the CDR3: TGTGCCAGCAGTTTATATAGCGGGAGGGGAGATACGCAGTATTTT. The whole variable domain, filled in from reference TRBV28 and TRBJ2-3, reads DVKVTQSSRYLVKRTGEKVFLECVQDMDHENMFWYRQDPGLGLRLIYFSYDVKMKEKGDIPEGYSVSREKKERFSLILESASTNQTSMYLCASSLYSGRGDTQYFGPGTRLTVL.

This sequence joins TRBV6-5 and TRBJ2-7, with 8 bases matching TRBD2. The CDR3 is 14 residues long. Germline V gene lookup returns CDR1 MNHEY and CDR2 SVGAGI. The V and J ends lost 6 bases and 4 bases, in that order; junction bases with no gene match: 8. This CDR3 is CASRRGLEVYEQYF. As DNA, the CDR3 is TGTGCCAGCAGACGGGGACTAGAGGTTTACGAGCAGTACTTC.

The chain links TRBV13 to TRBJ2-1; weak D call: TRBD1 (6 bases). The CDR3 loop spans 15 amino acids. Trimming pared 2 bases from V and 1 base from J, leaving 9 bases between. From germline, CDR1 is PRHDT and CDR2 FYEKMQ (reference sequence). For the CDR3, the DNA is TGTGCCAGCAGCTTACAGGGGTTTTCCTACAATGAGCAGTTCTTC. Its translation is CASSLQGFSYNEQFF.

The chain couples TRBV19 to TRBJ1-5, with 7 bases matching TRBD1. The J segment lost 1 base and the V segment lost 7 bases, leaving 10 bases of the junction unmatched. The CDR3 is 16 amino acids. The germline CDR1 and CDR2 sequences are LNHDA and SQIVND (reference sequence). The CDR3 DNA sequence: TGTGCCAGTACCTTGGAGGGACAGTTAAGCAATCAGCCCCAGCATTTT. Its protein product is CASTLEGQLSNQPQHF.

V and J are TRBV5-1 and TRBJ2-5; 9 nucleotides agree with TRBD2. This CDR3 spans 16 amino acids. Per the germline V gene, CDR1 is SGHRS and CDR2 is YFSETQ. Trimming removed 3 bases from V and 5 bases from J; junction bases left unmatched: 11. The CDR3 DNA reads TGCGCCAGCAGCTCAGGTGGGCTAGCGGGATGGGAGACCCAGTACTTC. Amino acids: CASSSGGLAGWETQYF.

The chain uses TRBV5-1 and TRBJ2-7, with D perhaps matching TRBD1 (5 bases). V dropped 1 base and J dropped 3 bases, with 11 bases sitting between them. The CDR3 consists of 14 residues. Germline lookup yields CDR1 SGHRS and CDR2 YFSETQ. The CDR3 DNA reads TGCGCCAGCAGCTTGCTTCAGGGCGGCTACGAGCAGTACTTC. This translates into CASSLLQGGYEQYF.

The chain joins TRBV9 to TRBJ2-7; tentatively, D is TRBD2 (6 bases). The germline gives CDR1 SGDLS, CDR2 YYNGEE. With 0 bases removed from V and 1 base from J, the gap between germline ends came to 14 bases. The CDR3 is made up of 16 amino acids. In DNA, the CDR3 is TGTGCCAGCAGCGTAGGGTGGGACTCCATGTCCTACGAGCAGTACTTC. It is translated as CASSVGWDSMSYEQYF. The complete variable domain, with remaining parts taken from reference TRBV9 and TRBJ2-7, reads DSGVTQTPKHLITATGQRVTLRCSPRSGDLSVYWYQQSLDQGLQFLIQYYNGEERAKGNILERFSAQQFPDLHSELNLSSLELGDSALYFCASSVGWDSMSYEQYFGPGTRLTVT.

CDR3 coding DNA: TGCAGCGTTGGATTAGCGCCATACAATGAGCAGTTCTTC. Protein sequence: CSVGLAPYNEQFF. This sequence joins TRBV29-1 and TRBJ2-1; D may be TRBD2 (5 bases). The CDR3 spans 13 residues. Germline lookup yields CDR1 SQVTM and CDR2 ANQGSEA. V was clipped by 4 bases and J by 4 bases, with 11 bases between them.

The gene calls are TRBV19 and TRBJ1-5, with 8 bases matching TRBD1. The CDR3 has 16 amino acids. V was clipped by 0 bases and J by 7 bases; unmatched bases: 8. From germline, CDR1 is LNHDA and CDR2 SQIVND (reference sequence). CDR3 protein: CASSIDRSGGRQPQHF. In nucleotides, the CDR3 is TGTGCCAGTAGTATAGATAGGTCAGGGGGCCGGCAGCCCCAGCATTTT.

This clone was picked up a small number of times. The V call is TRBV5-1, the J call TRBJ2-7; D is ambiguous. The V and J ends lost 4 bases and 7 bases respectively, with 9 bases between them. Germline V CDR1 and CDR2: SGHRS, YFSETQ. The CDR3 is made up of 11 amino acids. CDR3 sequence: CASSLNWEQYF. The CDR3 DNA reads TGCGCCAGCAGCCTAAACTGGGAGCAGTACTTC.

The rearrangement links TRBV14 to TRBJ2-7; possibly TRBD1 for D (5 bases). The V end was cut by 2 bases, the J end by 0 bases, with 11 bases between. CDR1 is SGHDN, CDR2 FVKESK, per germline. This CDR3 is built from 15 residues. CDR3: CASSQWGLTSYEQYF. The CDR3 DNA reads TGTGCCAGCAGCCAATGGGGCCTGACCTCCTACGAGCAGTACTTC.

This chain joins TRBV2 and TRBJ2-7; D remains unclear. The V and J ends lost 6 bases and 0 bases respectively, with 12 bases between them. The length of the CDR3 is 14 residues. Germline lookup yields CDR1 SNHLY and CDR2 FYNNEI. CDR3 residues: CASRAQRASYEQYF. Written as DNA, the CDR3 is TGTGCCAGCAGAGCACAGAGAGCCTCCTACGAGCAGTACTTC. The full variable domain, completed using reference TRBV2 and TRBJ2-7, is EPEVTQTPSHQVTQMGQEVILRCVPISNHLYFYWYRQILGQKVEFLVSFYNNEISEKSEIFDDQFSVERPDGSNFTLKIRSTKLEDSAMYFCASRAQRASYEQYFGPGTRLTVT.

In its sample, this clone was seen a few times. The genes are TRBV6-1 and TRBJ1-5; TRBD1 aligns across 8 bases. Germline CDR1 reads MNHNS; CDR2 reads SASEGT. The CDR3 is 16 amino acids. V shed 3 bases, J shed 0 bases, and the junction held 4 bases outside the gene matches. CDR3 sequence: CASSEVDRGSNQPQHF. DNA of the CDR3: TGTGCCAGCAGTGAGGTAGACAGGGGTAGCAATCAGCCCCAGCATTTT.

This chain connects TRBV7-2 to TRBJ2-1; 16 bases align to TRBD2. The CDR3 length is 16 residues. V was clipped by 5 bases and J by 8 bases; unmatched bases: 6. Germline loops: CDR1 SGHTA, CDR2 FQGNSA. The CDR3 sequence is CASSPRGTSGRDEQFF. DNA of the CDR3: TGTGCCAGCAGCCCCAGGGGGACTAGCGGGAGGGATGAGCAGTTCTTC.

Comments on this clone: Other DNA sequences from this sample encode an identical CDR3 as well. The J gene is TRBJ2-7, the V gene TRBV28; 7 positions match TRBD1. V dropped 3 bases and J dropped 2; count of bases not matched to a gene: 1. CDR3 length: 13 residues. Germline CDR1 is MDHEN and CDR2 is SYDVKM. For the CDR3, the DNA is TGTGCCAGCAGTTTGACAGGGCCCTACGAGCAGTACTTC. Translating it yields CASSLTGPYEQYF.

V and J are TRBV29-1 and TRBJ2-5, with D tentatively TRBD1 (7 bases). The CDR3 extends over 14 amino acids. V dropped 7 bases and J dropped 1 base, with 16 bases sitting between them. Germline V gives CDR1 SQVTM, CDR2 ANQGSEA. The CDR3 nucleotides are TGCAGCGGGGGGGACAGAACGATCCAAGAGACCCAGTACTTC. This sequence encodes CSGGDRTIQETQYF. The whole variable domain, remainder taken from reference TRBV29-1 and TRBJ2-5, is SAVISQKPSRDICQRGTSLTIQCQVDSQVTMMFWYRQQPGQSLTLIATANQGSEATYESGFVIDKFPISRPNLTFSTLTVSNMSPEDSSIYLCSGGDRTIQETQYFGPGTRLLVL.